A single sample is the source of the 8 T cell receptor beta chains below, sequenced in a study of T cells in Graves' hyperthyroidism and ophthalmopathy. Regions amplified from RNA transcripts were the TCR beta CDR3 regions. TCR CDR3 underwent first-round RT-PCR with the HTBI primer set. TCRdb reanalysed the multiplex PCR reads using MiXCR and keeps one entry per CDR3 protein. The sample lists about 500,000 distinct CDR3 sequences, about 16% occurring once. The sequenced sample consisted of blood. Receptors were obtained from a woman under 40 with Graves' ophthalmopathy.

This clonotype was detected ten times or more. The rearrangement joins TRBV11-2 to TRBJ2-5; the D gene is possibly TRBD1 (6 bases). Deletions cut 4 bases from V and 4 bases from J, with 13 bases between. The CDR3 runs to 14 residues. CDR1 SGHAT and CDR2 FQNNGV come from the germline V gene. The CDR3 loop reads CASSSSGAAETQYF. In DNA, the CDR3 is TGTGCCAGCAGCTCGTCAGGGGCCGCAGAGACCCAGTACTTC.

This clonotype was counted at least ten times. The chain combines TRBV12-3 or TRBV12-4 with TRBJ2-2, with 9 positions matching TRBD2. This CDR3 is 14 amino acids long. The ends lost 7 bases at V and 3 bases at J; junction bases unmatched: 3. The CDR3 sequence is CASNLAGDTGELFF. The DNA of the CDR3 is TGTGCCAGCAACTTAGCGGGAGACACCGGGGAGCTGTTTTTT.

V and J are TRBV24-1 and TRBJ2-7; D is possibly TRBD2 (5 bases). The V gene's germline CDR1 is KGHDR and CDR2 SFDVKD. The CDR3 length is 13 residues. V was trimmed by 9 bases and J by 4 bases, leaving 15 bases between them. CDR3 amino acids: CATEGRDQYEQYF. CDR3 nucleotides: TGTGCCACCGAGGGAAGGGATCAATACGAGCAGTACTTC.

The rearrangement uses TRBV9 and TRBJ1-4, with 8 bases aligning to TRBD1. V was pared by 0 bases and J by 6 bases, with 4 bases of the junction left unmatched. Germline V gene data show CDR1 as SGDLS and CDR2 as YYNGEE. The CDR3 contains 15 residues. CDR3 nucleotide sequence: TGTGCCAGCAGCGTAGATTACAGGGGGGATGAAAAACTGTTTTTT. Protein sequence: CASSVDYRGDEKLFF.

This clonotype was detected only a few times. V usage is TRBV6-2 or TRBV6-3 and J usage is TRBJ2-3; TRBD2 matches at 13 bases. CDR1 is MNHEY, CDR2 SVGEGT, per germline. This CDR3 is built from 17 residues. V gave up 6 bases and J gave up 3 bases; unmatched junction bases: 9. The CDR3: CASRDTSGRAGTDTQYF. CDR3 nucleotides: TGTGCCAGCAGGGATACTAGCGGGAGGGCCGGTACAGATACGCAGTATTTT.

V and J are TRBV19 and TRBJ1-1; D gene ambiguous. The CDR3 loop spans 13 amino acids. The germline V gene has CDR1 LNHDA and CDR2 SQIVND (reference sequence). V lost 5 bases, J lost 6 bases, and 13 bases lay in between. CDR3 DNA sequence: TGTGCCAGTAGTCCCCTCGCCGTGGCTGAAGCTTTCTTT. It is translated as CASSPLAVAEAFF.

This clonotype was observed a few times. This chain connects TRBV7-6 to TRBJ1-6; possible D gene TRBD1, 5 bases. CDR3 length: 17 residues. The germline gives CDR1 SGHVS, CDR2 FNYEAQ. The germline V and J ends were trimmed by 2 bases and 2 bases, with 13 bases remaining between them. CDR3 in DNA: TGTGCCAGCAGCTTATCTGGCAGGGCAACCTATAATTCACCCCTCCACTTT. Translated, it gives CASSLSGRATYNSPLHF.

The chain employs TRBV6-1 and TRBJ2-6, with D hard to call. This CDR3 has 15 amino acids. Trimming left V 7 bases short and J 0 bases short, with 10 bases between. Germline V gene lookup returns CDR1 MNHNS and CDR2 SASEGT. The DNA for the CDR3 is TGTGCCAGCACACACGGTCTCTCTGGGGCCAACGTCCTGACTTTC. It specifies CASTHGLSGANVLTF.